Presented here are 32 T cell receptor beta chains from one specimen sequenced in a study of regulatory T cells in long-lasting Graves disease. Time point reported: newly diagnosed GD, antithyroid drugs for less than 3 months. There was RNA extracted from PBMCs, and the TCR library was made from it. Combining iRepertoire HTBI primers with Arm-PCR of CDR3 regions, the authors built TCR beta libraries. MiXCR was run by TCRdb on the multiplex PCR reads, yielding one entry per CDR3 protein. The sample records a few hundred thousand distinct CDR3 sequences, less than 15% being singletons. These data are also associated with another study on T cells in Graves' hyperthyroidism and ophthalmopathy.

Here the sequenced sample was peripheral blood mononuclear cells (PBMCs), taken at new diagnosis, from a patient treated with antithyroid drugs. The receptors stem from a man under 40 with Graves disease.

In its sample, this clonotype was seen many times. This chain's CDR3 is CASSSHPGTAIYEQYF. CDR3 DNA sequence: TGTGCCAGCAGTAGCCACCCCGGGACAGCCATCTACGAGCAGTACTTC. The V gene is TRBV27, the J gene TRBJ2-7, with 7 nucleotides matching TRBD1. V lost 5 bases, J lost 3 bases, and 13 bases stayed unmatched. The CDR3 is 16 amino acids. Germline lookup yields CDR1 MNHEY and CDR2 SMNVEV (reference sequence).

This clonotype was counted at least ten times. The J gene is TRBJ1-5, the V gene TRBV7-6; D unresolved. Trimming removed 3 bases at V and 4 bases at J, with 10 bases between. The CDR3 length is 14 residues. The germline CDR1 and CDR2 sequences are SGHVS and FNYEAQ. CDR3 sequence reads: CASSLNSENQPQHF. The CDR3 DNA is TGTGCCAGCAGCTTGAACAGCGAAAATCAGCCCCAGCATTTT.

The J gene is TRBJ2-7, the V gene TRBV27; 11 nucleotides align to TRBD2. The length of the CDR3 is 14 residues. Trimming at V came to 6 bases and at J to 5 bases, leaving 6 bases not matched to a gene. Germline values: CDR1 MNHEY, CDR2 SMNVEV (reference sequence). CDR3 residues: CASSRTSGHDEQYF. The CDR3 nucleotides read TGTGCCAGCAGCCGGACTAGCGGGCATGACGAGCAGTACTTC.

Worth noting for this clonotype: One end of the junction does not line up with germline, which may come from a read error. J is TRBJ2-1 and V is TRBV12-3 or TRBV12-4, with D hard to call. This CDR3 comprises 15 residues. CDR3 amino acids: CASSRTLATYNGQFF. CDR3 sequence (DNA): TGTGCCAGTAGTAGGACGTTAGCCACCTACAATGGGCAGTTCTTC.

This clonotype was recorded many times. The chain has TRBV7-6 and TRBJ1-1; D uncertain. CDR3 length equals 13 residues. Trimming removed 5 bases from V and 6 bases from J, with 13 bases in between. Germline V gene lookup returns CDR1 SGHVS and CDR2 FNYEAQ. The CDR3 region has the DNA TGTGCCAGCAGCGGCGGGGAGATGTCTGAAGCTTTCTTT. Translated: CASSGGEMSEAFF.

This chain uses TRBV11-2 with TRBJ1-1; D uncertain. Per germline, CDR1 SGHAT and CDR2 FQNNGV. The CDR3 runs 12 residues. Trimming left V 3 bases short and J 13 bases short, with 15 bases between. CDR3 DNA sequence: TGTGCCAGCAGCTTTCTTGCTCTGAAGCTTTTCTTT. Translating gives CASSFLALKLFF.

This clonotype was seen more than once but under ten times. V usage is TRBV24-1 and J usage is TRBJ2-1; TRBD2 is a possible D gene (5 bases). There are 17 residues in the CDR3. Trimming removed 4 bases at V and 5 bases at J, with 20 bases between. Per germline, CDR1 KGHDR and CDR2 SFDVKD. CDR3 nucleotides: TGTGCCACCAGTGACCCCTCGGACTCCAGCCCCCACAATGAGCAGTTCTTC. Its translation: CATSDPSDSSPHNEQFF.

The sample holds many counts of this clonotype. The J gene is TRBJ2-1, the V gene TRBV18; no definite D call. This CDR3 spans 14 amino acids. Trimming removed 2 bases at V and 5 bases at J, with 10 bases between. Looked up from germline, CDR1 is KGHSH and CDR2 is LQKENI. The CDR3: CASSPMNSDNEQFF. The CDR3 nucleotides are TGTGCCAGCTCACCAATGAACTCAGACAATGAGCAGTTCTTC. The entire variable domain, with the rest obtained from reference TRBV18 and TRBJ2-1, is as follows: NAGVMQNPRHLVRRRGQEARLRCSPMKGHSHVYWYRQLPEEGLKFMVYLQKENIIDESGMPKERFSAEFPKEGPSILRIQQVVRGDSAAYFCASSPMNSDNEQFFGPGTRLTVL.

This clonotype was observed a few times. The CDR3 nucleotides are TGCAGCGTTGGTAAGGGAGGAAGGTACGAGCAGTACTTC. The encoded protein is CSVGKGGRYEQYF. The chain is built from TRBV29-1 and TRBJ2-7; the D gene is possibly TRBD2 (6 bases). The CDR3 runs 13 residues. Germline V lookup: CDR1 SQVTM, CDR2 ANQGSEA. Trimming removed 4 bases at V and 4 bases at J, with 14 bases between.

Worth noting for this clonotype: A read error is possible here, since a much larger clone lies one base away. The rearrangement links TRBV19 to TRBJ2-7; TRBD2 agrees at 9 bases. CDR3 size: 15 residues. The germline V gene encodes CDR1 LNHDA and CDR2 SQIVND (reference sequence). Here the CDR3 DNA reads TGTGCCAGTAGGGCAGTGACTAGCGGTTCCTATGAGCAGTACTTC. This sequence encodes CASRAVTSGSYEQYF.

At least ten counts were recorded for this clonotype. The chain uses TRBV7-8 and TRBJ1-5; no definite D call. The CDR3 extends over 12 amino acids. The V end was cut by 5 bases, the J end by 9 bases, with 11 bases between. Per the germline V gene, CDR1 is SGHVS and CDR2 is FQNEAQ. The CDR3 bases are TGTGCCAGCAGCCCAGATACAGCGCCCCAGCATTTT. Translation gives CASSPDTAPQHF.

This clonotype was counted many times. CDR3 sequence: CASMAGNTGELFF. The CDR3 DNA sequence: TGTGCCAGCATGGCGGGGAACACCGGGGAGCTGTTTTTT. V gene TRBV28 combines with J gene TRBJ2-2, with D perhaps TRBD2 (5 bases). The germline gives CDR1 MDHEN, CDR2 SYDVKM. V was cut by 7 bases and J by 1 base, with 7 bases left in between. The CDR3 has 13 residues.

This clonotype came up many times. The chain is built from TRBV7-8 and TRBJ2-7; 10 positions agree with TRBD2. The CDR3 has 17 residues. Trimming cost V 2 bases and J 0 bases; bases outside gene matches: 7. Germline V CDR1 and CDR2: SGHVS, FQNEAQ. DNA of the CDR3: TGTGCCAGCAGCTTAAAGCTAGCGGGAGCCAGCTCCTACGAGCAGTACTTC. Residues: CASSLKLAGASSYEQYF.

This clonotype was found a few times. The rearrangement uses TRBV2 and TRBJ2-7, with D possibly being TRBD1 (7 bases). This CDR3 is built from 15 residues. Deletions cut 6 bases from V and 2 bases from J, with 17 bases between. From germline, CDR1 is SNHLY and CDR2 FYNNEI. CDR3 DNA sequence: TGTGCCAGCAGAGAGGGGGGACAGCACACCTACGAGCAGTACTTC. It codes for CASREGGQHTYEQYF.

This clonotype was recorded many times. The chain combines TRBV25-1 with TRBJ2-5, with 12 bases matching TRBD1. Germline V gene data show CDR1 as MGHDK and CDR2 as SYGVNS. J was trimmed by 4 bases and V by 3 bases; bases with no gene match: 9. CDR3 length equals 17 residues. CDR3 protein: CASSEPPGTGGGETQYF. Written as DNA, the CDR3 is TGTGCCAGCAGTGAGCCCCCCGGGACAGGGGGCGGAGAGACCCAGTACTTC.

This clonotype was detected ten times or more. The rearrangement uses TRBV6-1 and TRBJ2-1; 14 nucleotides agree with TRBD2. CDR1 and CDR2 (germline): MNHNS, SASEGT. The CDR3 is 16 amino acids. V dropped 7 bases and J dropped 4; count of bases not matched to a gene: 6. CDR3 residues: CASMGLAGVRYNEQFF. The CDR3 region has the DNA TGTGCCAGCATGGGACTAGCGGGAGTGCGATACAATGAGCAGTTCTTC.

This clonotype appeared many times. The chain couples TRBV7-2 to TRBJ1-4; perhaps TRBD1 as D (5 bases). V was shortened by 5 bases and J by 8 bases, with 12 bases between the two germline ends. CDR1 SGHTA and CDR2 FQGNSA come from the germline V gene. The CDR3 sequence is 13 residues long. This chain's CDR3 is CASSREGREKLFF. The CDR3 DNA follows: TGTGCCAGCAGCAGGGAGGGACGGGAAAAACTGTTTTTT.

This clonotype was counted ten times or more. This chain links TRBV2 with TRBJ2-3; TRBD2 agrees at 13 bases. This CDR3 region has 15 residues. Germline V gene lookup returns CDR1 SNHLY and CDR2 FYNNEI. V lost 7 bases and J lost 1; bases outside the gene matches: 2. CDR3: CASTGLAGGTDTQYF. For the CDR3, the DNA is TGTGCCAGCACAGGACTAGCGGGAGGCACAGATACGCAGTATTTT.

The gene calls are TRBV20-1 and TRBJ2-7; 9 bases are shared with TRBD2. The V and J ends lost 0 bases and 3 bases, in that order; junction bases with no gene match: 6. Germline loops: CDR1 DFQATT, CDR2 SNEGSKA (reference sequence). The CDR3 loop spans 15 amino acids. CDR3 coding DNA: TGCAGTGCTAGAGATCGCGCGGGAGGGCTCTACGAGCAGTACTTC. Protein product: CSARDRAGGLYEQYF.

The chain has TRBV9 and TRBJ2-1; D perhaps matches TRBD2 (6 bases). Trimming took 10 bases from V and 5 from J, leaving 16 bases between them. The CDR3 runs 13 residues. In germline, CDR1 is SGDLS, CDR2 YYNGEE. The CDR3 region has the DNA TGTGCCTGCGCGGCGGGATCCGACAATGAGCAGTTCTTC. It encodes CACAAGSDNEQFF. The full variable domain, completed using reference TRBV9 and TRBJ2-1, is DSGVTQTPKHLITATGQRVTLRCSPRSGDLSVYWYQQSLDQGLQFLIQYYNGEERAKGNILERFSAQQFPDLHSELNLSSLELGDSALYFCACAAGSDNEQFFGPGTRLTVL.

This clonotype has a count of ten or more. V and J are TRBV20-1 and TRBJ2-1, with TRBD2 matching 13 bases. With 1 base clipped from V and 8 bases from J, the junction kept 5 bases outside the gene matches. This CDR3 comprises 15 residues. In germline, CDR1 is DFQATT, CDR2 SNEGSKA (reference sequence). CDR3 protein: CSARAPGLAGDEQFF. The CDR3 nucleotides read TGCAGTGCTAGAGCCCCCGGACTAGCGGGAGATGAGCAGTTCTTC.

There are many counts of this clonotype. CDR3 in amino acids: CASSLPPGRGELFF. CDR3 bases: TGTGCCAGCAGTTTACCTCCCGGTAGGGGGGAGCTGTTTTTT. The rearrangement uses TRBV28 and TRBJ2-2; D gene unclear. The CDR3 covers 14 residues. Germline V gene data show CDR1 as MDHEN and CDR2 as SYDVKM. Trimming cost V 2 bases and J 8 bases, with 12 bases left between them.

This clonotype was detected many times. The CDR3 spells CASSPFLGSNQPQHF. The CDR3 DNA follows: TGTGCCAGCAGCCCCTTTCTGGGCAGCAATCAGCCCCAGCATTTT. The chain carries TRBV11-2 and TRBJ1-5; no definite D call. The length of the CDR3 is 15 residues. Germline values: CDR1 SGHAT, CDR2 FQNNGV. Trimming took off 5 bases at V and 1 base at J, with 12 bases between the two ends.

This clonotype was counted between two and nine times. The V and J genes are TRBV7-9 and TRBJ1-2; TRBD1 matches at 7 bases. Trimming removed 5 bases from V and 4 bases from J; junction bases left unmatched: 7. The CDR3 has 14 amino acids. Germline values: CDR1 SEHNR, CDR2 FQNEAQ (reference sequence). Here the CDR3 DNA reads TGTGCCAGCAGCACGCCGACAGGGACCTATGGCTACACCTTC. This gives the protein CASSTPTGTYGYTF.

The chain employs TRBV18 and TRBJ2-3, with D possibly being TRBD1 (5 bases). The CDR3 is made up of 11 amino acids. Deletions cut 8 bases from V and 11 bases from J, with 14 bases between. Germline V gives CDR1 KGHSH, CDR2 LQKENI. CDR3 amino acids: CASSNQGGQYF. CDR3 nucleotides: TGTGCCAGCAGTAACCAGGGCGGGCAGTATTTT.

The table lists this clonotype with many counts. CDR3 protein: CATGTGRREKLFF. The CDR3 DNA is TGTGCCACTGGGACAGGGAGAAGAGAAAAACTGTTTTTT. V usage is TRBV2 and J usage is TRBJ1-4, with TRBD1 matching 9 bases. The V segment lost 10 bases and the J segment 8 bases; nucleotides outside the gene matches: 8. The CDR3 loop spans 13 amino acids. CDR1 and CDR2 from the germline V gene are SNHLY and FYNNEI.

This chain joins TRBV5-5 and TRBJ2-5, with unresolved D. Trimming took off 2 bases at V and 4 bases at J, with 12 bases between the two ends. Germline V gene lookup returns CDR1 SGHKS and CDR2 YYEKEE (reference sequence). The CDR3 has 14 residues. The CDR3 spells CASSLGPVRETQYF. The CDR3 DNA sequence: TGTGCCAGCAGCTTAGGTCCGGTGCGAGAGACCCAGTACTTC. Full variable domain (outside the CDR3, taken from reference TRBV5-5 and TRBJ2-5): DAGVTQSPTHLIKTRGQQVTLRCSPISGHKSVSWYQQVLGQGPQFIFQYYEKEERGRGNFPDRFSARQFPNYSSELNVNALLLGDSALYLCASSLGPVRETQYFGPGTRLLVL.

This clonotype was seen more than once but under ten times. The chain combines TRBV7-6 with TRBJ2-2, with 9 positions matching TRBD2. Per the germline V gene, CDR1 is SGHVS and CDR2 is FNYEAQ. This CDR3 has 15 amino acids. With 4 bases clipped from V and 5 bases from J, the junction kept 5 bases outside the gene matches. The CDR3 sequence is CASSWGLAVTGELFF. The CDR3 DNA sequence: TGTGCCAGCAGCTGGGGACTAGCTGTAACCGGGGAGCTGTTTTTT.

This clonotype has a count of ten or more. The V call is TRBV7-9, the J call TRBJ2-1; D gene unclear. The CDR3 length is 13 residues. In germline, CDR1 is SEHNR, CDR2 FQNEAQ (reference sequence). Trimming took off 5 bases at V and 1 base at J, with 6 bases between the two ends. The CDR3, as DNA: TGTGCCAGCAGCGACTCATCCTACAATGAGCAGTTCTTC. Protein sequence: CASSDSSYNEQFF.

This clonotype has ten or more counts. This chain connects TRBV20-1 to TRBJ2-5; 11 bases match TRBD1. There are 13 residues in the CDR3. The germline gives CDR1 DFQATT, CDR2 SNEGSKA (reference sequence). The CDR3 region is CSARTGGLETQYF. The DNA for the CDR3 is TGCAGCGCCCGGACAGGGGGCTTGGAGACCCAGTACTTC.

This clonotype was recorded at least ten times. The chain carries TRBV5-1 and TRBJ2-1, with a tentative D call TRBD2 (5 bases). The CDR3 is 14 residues long. The V gene lost 0 bases and the J gene lost 6 bases, with 10 bases spanning the gap. Germline V gene data show CDR1 as SGHRS and CDR2 as YFSETQ. The CDR3 reads CASSLERAGNEQFF. In nucleotides, the CDR3 is TGCGCCAGCAGCTTGGAGAGGGCCGGCAATGAGCAGTTCTTC.

This clonotype was observed a few times. The chain uses TRBV5-1 and TRBJ2-1; no clear D. The CDR3 contains 15 residues. Trimming shortened V by 0 bases and J by 4 bases, and 11 bases separated the two germline ends. Germline loops: CDR1 SGHRS, CDR2 YFSETQ. CDR3: CASSLVLSVYNEQFF. The CDR3 coding sequence is TGCGCCAGCAGCTTGGTCCTGAGTGTATACAATGAGCAGTTCTTC.